A selection of T cell receptor beta chains follows, all from one sample in a study of neurological immune-mediated disorders. TCRdb re-derived calls from the 5' RACE reads in MiXCR, one entry per CDR3 protein. The sample lists about 84,000 distinct CDR3 sequences; 10% were seen once. Sequencing used PBMCs. The source is a man between 40 and 49 years old in good health. The CDR3 runs from the conserved cysteine through the conserved F or W. A D gene is named only where the DNA matches it firmly. Size is stated for part of the rows, as once, few or many counts, or as a class when the clone is expanded.

CDR3 length	D gene	clone size	J gene	V gene	CDR3 protein	CDR3 DNA
17	-	-	TRBJ1-1	TRBV9	CASSVGGDLGPNTDAFF	TGTGCCAGCAGCGTAGGAGGGGACCTAGGACCGAACACTGACGCTTTCTTT
13	-	few	TRBJ2-3	TRBV9	CASSPHGIDTQYF	TGTGCCAGCAGCCCGCATGGTATAGATACGCAGTATTTT
15	TRBD1	many	TRBJ2-7	TRBV18	CASSPAGQERNEQYF	TGTGCCAGCTCACCAGCGGGACAGGAGCGCAACGAGCAGTACTTC
16	TRBD1	many	TRBJ1-1	TRBV18	CASSGDFRGPGTEAFF	TGTGCCAGCTCAGGAGACTTCAGGGGGCCCGGCACTGAAGCTTTCTTT
14	-	-	TRBJ1-4	TRBV15	CATSKFGGYEKLFF	TGTGCCACCAGCAAATTCGGGGGATATGAAAAACTGTTTTTT
14	-	few	TRBJ2-5	TRBV5-5	CASSLDGGKETQYF	TGTGCCAGCAGCTTGGACGGGGGAAAAGAGACCCAGTACTTC
14	-	many	TRBJ1-1	TRBV12-3/TRBV12-4	CASSLGERNTEAFF	TGTGCCAGCAGTTTAGGGGAGAGGAACACTGAAGCTTTCTTT
12	-	many	TRBJ2-7	TRBV20-1	CSVLGCEYEQYF	TGCAGTGTACTAGGTTGCGAGTACGAGCAGTACTTC
15	TRBD2	many	TRBJ2-7	TRBV13	CASSAAASGSYEQYF	TGTGCCAGCAGCGCGGCAGCTAGCGGGAGCTACGAGCAGTACTTC
15	-	many	TRBJ2-1	TRBV12-5	CASGGLKEAANEQFF	TGTGCTAGTGGTGGCCTGAAGGAGGCGGCAAATGAGCAGTTCTTC
17	-	many	TRBJ2-7	TRBV27	CASSLSLFEGDSYEQYF	TGTGCCAGCAGTTTATCCCTCTTCGAGGGCGATTCCTACGAGCAGTACTTC